The 6 T cell receptor beta chains given below trace back to one sample, sequenced in a study of lymphopenia after photon versus proton radiotherapy. The assay was immunoSEQ multiplex PCR, and TCRdb's table has in-frame clones only and misses some. The data show approximately 150,000 clones, approximately 90% seen once. The material was peripheral blood, obtained from a patient treated with photon-based radiotherapy. Receptor source: a man in his forties or fifties with gastric cancer.

This rearrangement joins TRBV7-2 to TRBJ1-2; D uncertain. V was cut by 1 base and J by 7 bases, with 10 bases left in between. The CDR3 sequence is 13 residues long. Germline V CDR1 and CDR2: SGHTA, FQGNSA. CDR3 loop: CASSLGGSTGYTF. The CDR3 DNA reads TGTGCCAGCAGCTTAGGGGGATCAACTGGCTACACCTTC.

The V call is TRBV18, the J call TRBJ1-1; D remains ambiguous. Between the trimmed V and J ends, which lost 3 bases and 6 bases, there was a span of 11 bases. CDR1 and CDR2 (germline): KGHSH, LQKENI. There are 13 residues in the CDR3. The CDR3 sequence is CASSPSARAEAFF. DNA of the CDR3: TGTGCCAGCTCACCCTCGGCACGCGCTGAAGCTTTCTTT.

This clone has just a few counts. The J gene is TRBJ1-1, the V gene TRBV4-3; D unresolved. The CDR3 totals 12 residues. V lost 0 bases, J lost 6 bases, and 5 bases lay in between. Germline lookup yields CDR1 LGHNA and CDR2 YSLEER. As DNA, the CDR3 is TGCGCCAGCAGCCAAGAGAATTCTGAAGCTTTCTTT. It yields the protein CASSQENSEAFF.

This chain links TRBV7-2 with TRBJ1-1; 7 bases are a match to TRBD1. The CDR3 is 13 amino acids. V was clipped by 2 bases and J by 9 bases; unmatched bases: 6. The V gene's germline CDR1 is SGHTA and CDR2 FQGNSA. The CDR3 coding sequence is TGTGCCAGCAGCTTATCCCAGGGGGTAAAAGCTTTCTTT. Protein product: CASSLSQGVKAFF.

The rearrangement uses TRBV6-6 and TRBJ2-1; D is uncertain. Trimming took off 0 bases at V and 3 bases at J, with 6 bases between the two ends. The CDR3 loop spans 14 amino acids. Germline CDR1 reads MNHNY; CDR2 reads SVGAGI (reference sequence). The CDR3 region is CASSYSSGYNEQFF. The CDR3 DNA sequence: TGTGCCAGCAGTTACTCCTCCGGCTACAATGAGCAGTTCTTC.

The chain joins TRBV7-9 to TRBJ1-4; D remains unclear. The CDR3 has 11 residues. Trimming removed 3 bases from V and 5 bases from J, with 1 base in between. The germline CDR1 and CDR2 sequences are SEHNR and FQNEAQ (reference sequence). The CDR3 loop is CASSLNEKLFF. DNA of the CDR3: TGTGCCAGCAGCTTGAATGAAAAACTGTTTTTT.